This record concerns one TCR beta chain sequence. This CDR3 is 13 amino acids long. Germline CDR1 and CDR2: WNHNN and SYGVQD (reference sequence). Trimming took 0 bases from V and 1 from J, leaving 3 bases between them. Individual cDNA molecules each received unique molecular identifiers attached to them. From the 5' RACE reads, TCRdb called clonotypes with MiXCR, one entry per CDR3 protein. This table holds tens of thousands of distinct CDR3 sequences, about 9.5% found once. These data belong to a study of early T cells in non-severe SARS-CoV-2 infection. Looking at the study overall: Chains were not paired, and sequencing was done on bulk RNA from unsorted whole blood.

J is TRBJ1-1 and V is TRBV10-1, with no clear D. Sequenced here: whole blood, sampled at baseline. This receptor was obtained from an adult who was a healthcare worker with PCR-confirmed SARS-CoV-2 infection or an uninfected control (not recorded which). The CDR3 bases are TGCGCCAGCAGTGAGTCTAGGAACACTGAAGCTTTCTTT. Translation: CASSESRNTEAFF.